The clone carrying this T cell receptor (beta chain) has a handful of counts. The second PCR ran about 7 to 12 cycles with a sample-barcoded 5' primer and J-beta primers. TCRdb processed the 5' RACE reads anew with MiXCR; each CDR3 protein has one entry. Of about 560,000 distinct CDR3 sequences in the sample, roughly a quarter were seen once. The data were obtained in a study of blood T cells in healthy people across ages. On the study more broadly: Capture via template switching afforded approximately one barcoded beta molecule per two T cells.

The CDR3 is 18 amino acids. The V end lost 0 bases, the J end lost 5 bases, and 19 bases lay between the germline ends. Germline V gives CDR1 LNHNV, CDR2 YYDKDF (reference sequence). The same data also contributed to another study, on T cells of mothers and their children.

Source material: blood. The J gene is TRBJ1-4, the V gene TRBV15; tentatively, D is TRBD1 (6 bases). The clonotype was recovered from a boy between 2 and 10 years old in good health. CDR3: CATSRDWDNRGLNEKLFF. CDR3 DNA: TGTGCCACCAGCAGAGATTGGGACAACAGAGGATTAAATGAAAAACTGTTTTTT.